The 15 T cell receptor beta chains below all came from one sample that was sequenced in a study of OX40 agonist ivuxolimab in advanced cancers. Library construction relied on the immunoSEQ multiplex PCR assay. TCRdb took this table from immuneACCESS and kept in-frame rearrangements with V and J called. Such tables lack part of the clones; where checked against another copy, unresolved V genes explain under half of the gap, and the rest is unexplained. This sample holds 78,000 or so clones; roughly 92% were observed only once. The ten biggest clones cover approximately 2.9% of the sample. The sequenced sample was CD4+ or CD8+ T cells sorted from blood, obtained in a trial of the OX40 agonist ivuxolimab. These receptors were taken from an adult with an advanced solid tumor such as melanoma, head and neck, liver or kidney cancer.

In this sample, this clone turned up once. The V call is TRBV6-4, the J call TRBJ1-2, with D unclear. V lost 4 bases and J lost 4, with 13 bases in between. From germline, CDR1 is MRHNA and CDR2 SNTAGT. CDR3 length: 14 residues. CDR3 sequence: CASSVNSLSYGYTF. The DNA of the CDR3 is TGTGCCAGCAGTGTTAACAGCCTTTCCTATGGCTACACCTTC.

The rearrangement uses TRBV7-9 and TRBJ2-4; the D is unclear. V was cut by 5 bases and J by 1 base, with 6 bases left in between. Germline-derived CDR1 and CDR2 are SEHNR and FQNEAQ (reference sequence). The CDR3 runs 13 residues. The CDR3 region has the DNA TGTGCCAGCAGCGAGGTTGCCAAAAACATTCAGTACTTC. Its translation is CASSEVAKNIQYF.

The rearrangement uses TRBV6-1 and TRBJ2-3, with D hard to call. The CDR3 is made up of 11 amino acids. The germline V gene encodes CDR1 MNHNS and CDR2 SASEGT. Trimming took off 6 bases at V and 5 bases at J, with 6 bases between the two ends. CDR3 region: CASSSLDTQYF. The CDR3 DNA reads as TGTGCCAGCAGCTCCCTAGATACGCAGTATTTT.

In DNA, the CDR3 is TGTGCCAGTAAGTTGGTGGGTCCGATGAACACTGAAGCTTTCTTT. It translates to CASKLVGPMNTEAFF. The chain carries TRBV19 and TRBJ1-1; D is uncertain. Germline-derived CDR1 and CDR2 are LNHDA and SQIVND (reference sequence). The CDR3 spans 15 residues. V lost 7 bases to trimming and J lost 0 bases, with 15 bases between them. Full variable domain (missing parts from reference TRBV19 and TRBJ1-1): DGGITQSPKYLFRKEGQNVTLSCEQNLNHDAMYWYRQDPGQGLRLIYYSQIVNDFQKGDIAEGYSVSREKKESFPLTVTSAQKNPTAFYLCASKLVGPMNTEAFFGQGTRLTVV.

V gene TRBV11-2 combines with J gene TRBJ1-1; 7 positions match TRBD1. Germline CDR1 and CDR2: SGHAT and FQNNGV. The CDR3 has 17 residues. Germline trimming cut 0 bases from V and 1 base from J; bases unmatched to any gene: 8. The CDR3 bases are TGTGCCAGCAGCTTAGATAGGCCGGGACAGAAGAACACTGAAGCTTTCTTT. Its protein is CASSLDRPGQKNTEAFF. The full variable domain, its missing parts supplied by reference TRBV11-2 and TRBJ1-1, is EAGVAQSPRYKIIEKRQSVAFWCNPISGHATLYWYQQILGQGPKLLIQFQNNGVVDDSQLPKDRFSAERLKGVDSTLKIQPAKLEDSAVYLCASSLDRPGQKNTEAFFGQGTRLTVV.

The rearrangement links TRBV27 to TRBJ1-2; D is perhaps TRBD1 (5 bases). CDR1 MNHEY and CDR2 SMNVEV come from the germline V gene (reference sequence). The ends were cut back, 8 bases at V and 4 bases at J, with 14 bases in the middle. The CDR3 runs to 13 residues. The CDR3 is CASGGLGIYGYTF. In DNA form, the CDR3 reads TGTGCCAGCGGGGGATTAGGGATCTATGGCTACACCTTC.

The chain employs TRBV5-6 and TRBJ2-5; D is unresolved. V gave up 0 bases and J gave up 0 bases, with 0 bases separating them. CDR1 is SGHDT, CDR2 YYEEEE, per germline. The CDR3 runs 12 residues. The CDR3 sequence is CASSLDQETQYF. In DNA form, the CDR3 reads TGTGCCAGCAGCTTGGACCAAGAGACCCAGTACTTC.

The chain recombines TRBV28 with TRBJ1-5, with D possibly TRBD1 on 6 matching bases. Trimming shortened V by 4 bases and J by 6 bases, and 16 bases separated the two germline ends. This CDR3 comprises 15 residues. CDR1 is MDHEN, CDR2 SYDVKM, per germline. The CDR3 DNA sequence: TGTGCCAGCAGTTCGAGGGGGGATGGGAGTCAGCCCCAGCATTTT. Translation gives CASSSRGDGSQPQHF. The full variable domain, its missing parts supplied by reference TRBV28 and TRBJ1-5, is DVKVTQSSRYLVKRTGEKVFLECVQDMDHENMFWYRQDPGLGLRLIYFSYDVKMKEKGDIPEGYSVSREKKERFSLILESASTNQTSMYLCASSSRGDGSQPQHFGDGTRLSIL.

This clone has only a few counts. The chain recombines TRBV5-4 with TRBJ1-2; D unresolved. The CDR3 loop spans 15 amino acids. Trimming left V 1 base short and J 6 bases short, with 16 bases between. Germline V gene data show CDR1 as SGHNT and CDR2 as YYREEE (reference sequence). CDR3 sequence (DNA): TGTGCCAGCAGCTTGAGGGCTGGGTCTATAAATGGCTACACCTTC. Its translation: CASSLRAGSINGYTF.

CDR3 in DNA: TGTGCCACCAGCCCCCGGACTAATGAAAAACTGTTTTTT. As protein: CATSPRTNEKLFF. This chain links TRBV15 with TRBJ1-4; D remains unclear. Deletions cut 5 bases from V and 2 bases from J, with 6 bases between. The length of the CDR3 is 13 residues. Germline lookup yields CDR1 LNHNV and CDR2 YYDKDF (reference sequence).

The CDR3 spells CASSPPGTGAREQYF. As DNA, the CDR3 is TGTGCCAGCAGTCCGCCAGGGACAGGGGCTCGGGAGCAGTACTTC. The J gene is TRBJ2-7, the V gene TRBV6-5, with 10 bases lining up with TRBD1. Germline assignment: CDR1 MNHEY and CDR2 SVGAGI. The CDR3 spans 15 residues. V was clipped by 5 bases and J by 7 bases; unmatched bases: 11.

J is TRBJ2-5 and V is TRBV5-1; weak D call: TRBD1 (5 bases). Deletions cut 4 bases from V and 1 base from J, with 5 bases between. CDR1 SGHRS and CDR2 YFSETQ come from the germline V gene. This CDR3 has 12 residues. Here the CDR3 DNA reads TGCGCCAGCAGCGACAGCCAAGAGACCCAGTACTTC. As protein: CASSDSQETQYF.

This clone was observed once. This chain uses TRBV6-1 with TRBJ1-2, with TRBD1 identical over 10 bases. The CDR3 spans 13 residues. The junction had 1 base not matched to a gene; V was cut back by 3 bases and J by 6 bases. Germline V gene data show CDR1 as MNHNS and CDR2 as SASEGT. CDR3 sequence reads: CASSEDRGNGYTF. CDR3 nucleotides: TGTGCCAGCAGTGAGGACAGGGGGAATGGCTACACCTTC.

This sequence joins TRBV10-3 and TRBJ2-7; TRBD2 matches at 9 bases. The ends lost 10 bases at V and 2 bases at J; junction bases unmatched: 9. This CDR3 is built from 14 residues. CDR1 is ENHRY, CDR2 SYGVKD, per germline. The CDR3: CATAQLAGAYEQYF. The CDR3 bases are TGTGCCACAGCCCAACTAGCGGGCGCCTACGAGCAGTACTTC.

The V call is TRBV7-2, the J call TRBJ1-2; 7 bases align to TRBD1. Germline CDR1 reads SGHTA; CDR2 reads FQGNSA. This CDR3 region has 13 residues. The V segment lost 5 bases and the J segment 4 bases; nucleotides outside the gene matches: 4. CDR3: CASSPTGAYGYTF. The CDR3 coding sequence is TGTGCCAGCAGCCCCACAGGGGCCTATGGCTACACCTTC. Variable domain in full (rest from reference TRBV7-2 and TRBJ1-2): GAGVSQSPSNKVTEKGKDVELRCDPISGHTALYWYRQSLGQGLEFLIYFQGNSAPDKSGLPSDRFSAERTGGSVSTLTIQRTQQEDSAVYLCASSPTGAYGYTFGSGTRLTVV.